One sample yielded the 13 T cell receptor beta chains listed below, sequenced in a study of blood T cell repertoires in COVID-19. Libraries were prepared by immunoSEQ multiplex PCR; TCRdb keeps only in-frame clonotypes and omits some of them. Here the sample spans some 200,000 clones, 90% to 95% being singletons. Input material: peripheral blood. The receptors were gathered from a man aged 25-40 years with acute or convalescent COVID-19.

The chain joins TRBV29-1 to TRBJ2-1, with TRBD1 matching over 7 bases. The CDR3 is 15 amino acids. Trimming at V came to 1 base and at J to 3 bases, leaving 6 bases not matched to a gene. Germline V gene data show CDR1 as SQVTM and CDR2 as ANQGSEA. The CDR3 DNA sequence: TGCAGCGTTGAAGTAACAGGGGTGGGCTACAATGAGCAGTTCTTC. It specifies CSVEVTGVGYNEQFF.

This clone was counted between two and nine times. The chain combines TRBV2 with TRBJ2-5; TRBD2 aligns across 15 bases. Looked up from germline, CDR1 is SNHLY and CDR2 is FYNNEI. V shed 7 bases, J shed 5 bases, and the junction held 11 bases outside the gene matches. The CDR3 extends over 17 amino acids. The CDR3: CASTKPGLAGGMETQYF. The CDR3 coding sequence is TGTGCCAGCACAAAACCGGGACTAGCGGGGGGAATGGAGACCCAGTACTTC. The full variable domain, its missing parts supplied by reference TRBV2 and TRBJ2-5, is EPEVTQTPSHQVTQMGQEVILRCVPISNHLYFYWYRQILGQKVEFLVSFYNNEISEKSEIFDDQFSVERPDGSNFTLKIRSTKLEDSAMYFCASTKPGLAGGMETQYFGPGTRLLVL.

The J gene is TRBJ2-3, the V gene TRBV9, with D uncertain. The CDR3 covers 14 residues. Germline assignment: CDR1 SGDLS and CDR2 YYNGEE. Trimming left V 2 bases short and J 1 base short, with 8 bases between. CDR3 DNA sequence: TGTGCCAGCAGCGTTCAGTCACGCACAGATACGCAGTATTTT. It codes for CASSVQSRTDTQYF.

The V gene is TRBV28, the J gene TRBJ2-7, with a possible D match to TRBD1 (6 bases). This CDR3 has 12 residues. Germline CDR1 MDHEN, CDR2 SYDVKM. The V and J ends lost 6 bases and 7 bases respectively, with 13 bases between them. In DNA form, the CDR3 reads TGTGCCAGCAGCCGGGGCAGGGGAGAGCAGTACTTC. It encodes CASSRGRGEQYF.

The V and J genes are TRBV7-8 and TRBJ2-1; possible D gene TRBD2, 6 bases. The CDR3 has 12 residues. Trimming removed 5 bases at V and 6 bases at J, with 8 bases between. Germline V gene data show CDR1 as SGHVS and CDR2 as FQNEAQ. The CDR3 DNA follows: TGTGCCAGCAGCCGGACTACCAATGAGCAGTTCTTC. Its translation is CASSRTTNEQFF. The variable domain in full, with the rest retrieved from reference TRBV7-8 and TRBJ2-1, is GAGVSQSPRYKVAKRGQDVALRCDPISGHVSLFWYQQALGQGPEFLTYFQNEAQLDKSGLPSDRFFAERPEGSVSTLKIQRTQQEDSAVYLCASSRTTNEQFFGPGTRLTVL.

This chain joins TRBV27 and TRBJ1-3; D remains ambiguous. Trimming cost V 2 bases and J 1 base, with 6 bases left between them. CDR3 length equals 14 residues. From germline, CDR1 is MNHEY and CDR2 SMNVEV (reference sequence). This CDR3 reads CASSLSGSGNTIYF. CDR3 sequence (DNA): TGTGCCAGCAGTTTAAGCGGATCTGGAAACACCATATATTTT.

This sequence joins TRBV9 and TRBJ2-2, with D perhaps matching TRBD2 (7 bases). The CDR3 has 17 amino acids. Germline V CDR1 and CDR2: SGDLS, YYNGEE. Trimming took 3 bases from V and 4 from J, leaving 19 bases between them. This CDR3 is CASSGKKGGISTGELFF. The CDR3 nucleotides read TGTGCCAGCAGCGGAAAGAAGGGGGGGATTTCCACCGGGGAGCTGTTTTTT.

V usage is TRBV3-1 (or the pseudogene TRBV3-2) and J usage is TRBJ2-1; possible D gene TRBD2, 5 bases. V was pared by 3 bases and J by 14 bases, with 20 bases between. The germline CDR1 and CDR2 sequences are LGHDT and YNNKEL (reference sequence). CDR3 length: 14 residues. The CDR3 DNA reads TGTGCCAGCAGCCAGGCAGCCGGGAACCCAAGGGAGTTCTTC. Translating it yields CASSQAAGNPREFF.

This clone has just a few counts. The rearrangement uses TRBV30 and TRBJ1-2; 9 nucleotides match TRBD1. Looked up from germline, CDR1 is GTSNPN and CDR2 is SVGIG (reference sequence). Losses at the gene ends were 1 base for V and 5 bases for J; bases not matched to a gene: 2. The CDR3 extends over 13 amino acids. The CDR3 spells CAWSAGQGYGYTF. CDR3 nucleotides: TGTGCCTGGAGTGCGGGACAGGGATATGGCTACACCTTC.

The V and J genes are TRBV6-5 and TRBJ1-2, with 7 positions matching TRBD1. CDR3 length: 14 residues. With V trimmed by 8 bases and J by 10 bases, 16 bases remained unmatched. Per the germline V gene, CDR1 is MNHEY and CDR2 is SVGAGI. CDR3 nucleotide sequence: TGTGCCAGCGCCGCGGACAGGCGCTTTTATTCCTACACCTTC. As protein: CASAADRRFYSYTF.

This clone came up a few times. This chain connects TRBV7-9 to TRBJ1-1; tentatively, D is TRBD1 (6 bases). Trimming took off 5 bases at V and 1 base at J, with 20 bases between the two ends. CDR1 SEHNR and CDR2 FQNEAQ come from the germline V gene (reference sequence). The CDR3 is 17 residues long. In DNA form, the CDR3 reads TGTGCCAGCAGCCCAGCTTTAGGGGGGGGATGGAACACTGAAGCTTTCTTT. It specifies CASSPALGGGWNTEAFF. Looking up the rest from reference TRBV7-9 and TRBJ1-1 gives the full variable domain: DTGVSQNPRHKITKRGQNVTFRCDPISEHNRLYWYRQTLGQGPEFLTYFQNEAQLEKSRLLSDRFSAERPKGSFSTLEIQRTEQGDSAMYLCASSPALGGGWNTEAFFGQGTRLTVV.

The J gene is TRBJ2-7, the V gene TRBV9, with 11 bases that match TRBD1. CDR1 and CDR2 from the germline V gene are SGDLS and YYNGEE. The CDR3 extends over 15 amino acids. J gave up 7 bases and V 0 bases, and 6 bases lay outside the gene matches. The CDR3 region has the DNA TGTGCCAGCAGCGTAGGAGGACAGGGGGCCGGGGAGCAGTACTTC. It specifies CASSVGGQGAGEQYF. The variable domain in full, completed from reference TRBV9 and TRBJ2-7, reads DSGVTQTPKHLITATGQRVTLRCSPRSGDLSVYWYQQSLDQGLQFLIQYYNGEERAKGNILERFSAQQFPDLHSELNLSSLELGDSALYFCASSVGGQGAGEQYFGPGTRLTVT.

The rearrangement links TRBV7-6 to TRBJ2-1, with a weak D call TRBD1 (6 bases). V was cut by 5 bases and J by 6 bases, with 11 bases left in between. The CDR3 length is 13 residues. Germline V gives CDR1 SGHVS, CDR2 FNYEAQ. Written as DNA, the CDR3 is TGTGCCAGCAGCCCCCACAGGGTCAATGAGCAGTTCTTC. This translates into CASSPHRVNEQFF.